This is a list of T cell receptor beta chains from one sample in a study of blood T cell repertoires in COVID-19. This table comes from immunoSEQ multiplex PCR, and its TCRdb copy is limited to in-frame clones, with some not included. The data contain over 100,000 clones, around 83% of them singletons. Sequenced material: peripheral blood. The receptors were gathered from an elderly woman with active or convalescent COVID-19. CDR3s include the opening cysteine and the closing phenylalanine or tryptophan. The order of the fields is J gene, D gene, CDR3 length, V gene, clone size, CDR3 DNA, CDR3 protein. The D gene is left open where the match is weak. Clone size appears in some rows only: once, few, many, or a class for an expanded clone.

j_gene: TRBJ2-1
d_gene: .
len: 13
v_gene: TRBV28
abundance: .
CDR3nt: TGTGCCAGCAGTTCGACTAGTCGCAATGAGCAGTTCTTC
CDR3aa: CASSSTSRNEQFF

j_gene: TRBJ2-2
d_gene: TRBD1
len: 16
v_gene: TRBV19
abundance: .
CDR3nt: TGTGCCAGTAGTACCGGGACAGGGATCGTTACCGGGGAGCTGTTTTTT
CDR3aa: CASSTGTGIVTGELFF

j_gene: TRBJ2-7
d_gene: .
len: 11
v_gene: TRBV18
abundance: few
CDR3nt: TGTGCCAGCTCCCTCGAGGGTGAGCAGTACTTC
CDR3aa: CASSLEGEQYF

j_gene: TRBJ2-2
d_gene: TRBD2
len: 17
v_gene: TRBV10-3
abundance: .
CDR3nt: TGTGCCATCAGAGCTAGCGGGAGGGCCTCGAGCACCGGGGAGCTGTTTTTT
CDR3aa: CAIRASGRASSTGELFF

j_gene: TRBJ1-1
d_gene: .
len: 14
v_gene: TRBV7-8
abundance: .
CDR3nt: TGTGCCAGCAGCCGACCCGGGGGGAACACTGAAGCTTTCTTT
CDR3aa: CASSRPGGNTEAFF

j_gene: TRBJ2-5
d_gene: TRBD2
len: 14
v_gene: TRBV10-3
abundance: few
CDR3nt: TGTGCCATCAGGACCGGGACTACGGGAGAGACCCAGTACTTC
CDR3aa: CAIRTGTTGETQYF

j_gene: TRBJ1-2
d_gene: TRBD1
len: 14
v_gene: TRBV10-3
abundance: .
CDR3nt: TGTGCCATCAGTGAACAGGGGAGTCTCTATGGCTACACCTTC
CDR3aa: CAISEQGSLYGYTF

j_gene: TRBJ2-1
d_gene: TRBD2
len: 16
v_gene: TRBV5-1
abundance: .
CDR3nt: TGCGCCAGCACCGAGGGGGTAGCGGGAGGACACAATGAGCAGTTCTTC
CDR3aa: CASTEGVAGGHNEQFF

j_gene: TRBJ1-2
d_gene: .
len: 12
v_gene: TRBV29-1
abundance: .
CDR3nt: TGCAGCGTTGGACAGGTTAACTATGGCTACACCTTC
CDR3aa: CSVGQVNYGYTF

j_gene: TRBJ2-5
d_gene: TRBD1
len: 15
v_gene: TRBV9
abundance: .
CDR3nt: TGTGCCAGCAGCGCCGGGACAGGGGGGAAAGAGACCCAGTACTTC
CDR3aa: CASSAGTGGKETQYF

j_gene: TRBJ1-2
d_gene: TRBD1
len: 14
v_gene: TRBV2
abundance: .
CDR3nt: TGTGCCAGCGAGCGGGACAGGGGGCGGGGTGGCTACACCTTC
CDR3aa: CASERDRGRGGYTF

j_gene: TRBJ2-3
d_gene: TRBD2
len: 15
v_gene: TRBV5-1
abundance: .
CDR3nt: TGCGCCAGCAGCTGGAGCGGGAGAGCCGGGGATACGCAGTATTTT
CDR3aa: CASSWSGRAGDTQYF

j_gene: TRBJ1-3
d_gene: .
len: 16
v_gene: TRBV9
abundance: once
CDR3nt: TGTGCCAGCAGCACCAACCCGGGTACTTCTGGAAACACCATATATTTT
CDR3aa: CASSTNPGTSGNTIYF

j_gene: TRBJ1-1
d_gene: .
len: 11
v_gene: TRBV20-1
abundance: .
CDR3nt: TGCAGTGCTAGCAGGAACACTGAAGCTTTCTTT
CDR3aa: CSASRNTEAFF

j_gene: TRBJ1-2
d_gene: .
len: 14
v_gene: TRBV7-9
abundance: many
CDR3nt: TGTGCCAGCAGCTTGGCTCAGGGGATCTATGGCTACACCTTC
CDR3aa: CASSLAQGIYGYTF

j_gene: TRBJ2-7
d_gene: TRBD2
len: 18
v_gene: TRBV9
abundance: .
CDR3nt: TGTGCCAGCAGCGTAGGTTATAAGGTTACAGCGGGATCGGAGGAGCAGTACTTC
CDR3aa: CASSVGYKVTAGSEEQYF

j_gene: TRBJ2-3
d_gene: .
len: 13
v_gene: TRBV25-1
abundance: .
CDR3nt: TGTGCCAGCAGTAGACTAGTTGAGGATACGCAGTATTTT
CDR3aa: CASSRLVEDTQYF

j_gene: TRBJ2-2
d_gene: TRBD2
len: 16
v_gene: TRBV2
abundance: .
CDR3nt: TGTGCCAGCACGGGGGGGCCGCATTCTAACACCGGGGAGCTGTTTTTT
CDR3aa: CASTGGPHSNTGELFF

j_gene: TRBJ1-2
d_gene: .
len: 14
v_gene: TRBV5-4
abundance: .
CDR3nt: TGTGCCAGCAGCTTGGTGGAGGGATTATACGGCTACACCTTC
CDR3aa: CASSLVEGLYGYTF

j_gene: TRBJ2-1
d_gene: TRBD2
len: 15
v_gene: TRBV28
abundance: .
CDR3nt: TGTGCCAGCAGTCCTCCAGGGACTAGCGCCAATGAGCAGTTCTTC
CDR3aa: CASSPPGTSANEQFF

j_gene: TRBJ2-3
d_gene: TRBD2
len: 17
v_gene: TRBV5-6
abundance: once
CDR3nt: TGTGCCAGCAGCAAACCGGGACTAAGAGTTTACACAGATACGCAGTATTTT
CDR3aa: CASSKPGLRVYTDTQYF

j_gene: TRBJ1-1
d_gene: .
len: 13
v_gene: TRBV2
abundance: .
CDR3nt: TGTGCCAGCGGCGGACAGAAGAACACTGAAGCTTTCTTT
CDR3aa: CASGGQKNTEAFF

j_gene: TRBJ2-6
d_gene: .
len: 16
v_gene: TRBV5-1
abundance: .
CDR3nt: TGCGCCAGCAACGGGTACGAGGTGACTGGGGCCAACGTCCTGACTTTC
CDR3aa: CASNGYEVTGANVLTF

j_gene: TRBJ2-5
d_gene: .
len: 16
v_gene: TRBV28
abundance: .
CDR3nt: TGTGCCAGCAGTTCAGGCGGGCAGCCCAAACAAGAGACCCAGTACTTC
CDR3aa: CASSSGGQPKQETQYF

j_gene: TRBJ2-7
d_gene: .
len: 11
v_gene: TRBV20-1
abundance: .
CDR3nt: TGCAGTGCTAGAAAACACTACGAGCAGTACTTC
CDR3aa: CSARKHYEQYF

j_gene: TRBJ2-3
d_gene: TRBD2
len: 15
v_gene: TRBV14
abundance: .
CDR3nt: TGTGCCAGCAGCCAATGGACTAGCGGTCTAGATACGCAGTATTTT
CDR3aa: CASSQWTSGLDTQYF

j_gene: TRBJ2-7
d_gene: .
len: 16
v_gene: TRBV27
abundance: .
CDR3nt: TGTGCCAGCAGTTCGCGGGGCCCAGGGTCCCTCTACGAGCAGTACTTC
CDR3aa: CASSSRGPGSLYEQYF

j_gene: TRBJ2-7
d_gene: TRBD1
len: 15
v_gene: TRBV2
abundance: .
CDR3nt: TGTGCCAGCATCTCGAGGGACAGGGGGTCCTACGAGCAGTACTTC
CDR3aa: CASISRDRGSYEQYF

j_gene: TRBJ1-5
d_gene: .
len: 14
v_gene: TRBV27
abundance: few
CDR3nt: TGTGCCAGGAAACTAATTGGGGGCTGTCAGCCCCAGCATTTT
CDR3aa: CARKLIGGCQPQHF

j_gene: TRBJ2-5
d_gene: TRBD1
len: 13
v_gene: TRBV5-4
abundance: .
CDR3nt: TGTGCCAGCAACTACAGGGGCGGGGAGACCCAGTACTTC
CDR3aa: CASNYRGGETQYF

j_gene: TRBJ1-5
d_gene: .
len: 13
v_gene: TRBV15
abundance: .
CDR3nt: TGTGCCACCAGCAGAGATTATAGACAGCCCCAGCATTTT
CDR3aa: CATSRDYRQPQHF

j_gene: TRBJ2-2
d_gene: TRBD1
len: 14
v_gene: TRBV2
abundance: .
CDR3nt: TGTGCCAGCAAATTGACAGGGAGAACCGGGGAGCTGTTTTTT
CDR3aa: CASKLTGRTGELFF

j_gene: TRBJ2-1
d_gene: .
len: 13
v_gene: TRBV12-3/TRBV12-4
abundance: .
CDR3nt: TGTGCCAGCAGTTTTATGGGAGGCAATGAGCAGTTCTTC
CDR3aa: CASSFMGGNEQFF

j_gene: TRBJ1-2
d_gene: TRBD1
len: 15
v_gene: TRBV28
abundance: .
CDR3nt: TGTGCCAGCAGTTTCCTCCGACAGGGGGTGTCTGGCTACACCTTC
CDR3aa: CASSFLRQGVSGYTF

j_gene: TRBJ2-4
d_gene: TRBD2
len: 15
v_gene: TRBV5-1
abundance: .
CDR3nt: TGCGCCAGCAGCTTAGGCACGCGGGAGGGCAGCATTCAGTACTTC
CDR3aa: CASSLGTREGSIQYF

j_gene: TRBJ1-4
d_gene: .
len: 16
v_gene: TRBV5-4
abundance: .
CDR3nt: TGTGCCAGCAGCTTGGAAGGGGTTAGGCCTAATGAAAAACTGTTTTTT
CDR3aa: CASSLEGVRPNEKLFF

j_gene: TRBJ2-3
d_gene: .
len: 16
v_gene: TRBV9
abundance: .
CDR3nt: TGTGCCAGCAGCGTCACCCAGGGCCTATCCAAAGATACGCAGTATTTT
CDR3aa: CASSVTQGLSKDTQYF

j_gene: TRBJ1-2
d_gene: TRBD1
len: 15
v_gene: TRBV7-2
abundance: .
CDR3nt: TGTGCCAGCAGCTGGGGACAGGGGTCCATTAGTGGCTACACCTTC
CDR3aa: CASSWGQGSISGYTF

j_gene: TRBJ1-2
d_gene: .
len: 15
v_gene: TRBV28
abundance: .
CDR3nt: TGTGCCAGCAGTTTATGGGGGGCTGGTACCTATGGCTACACCTTC
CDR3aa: CASSLWGAGTYGYTF

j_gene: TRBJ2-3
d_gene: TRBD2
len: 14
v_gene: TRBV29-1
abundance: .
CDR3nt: TGCAGCGGTCACCCCGGGACTAACGCAGATACGCAGTATTTT
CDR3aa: CSGHPGTNADTQYF

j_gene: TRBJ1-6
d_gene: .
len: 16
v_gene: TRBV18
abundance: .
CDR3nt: TGTGCCAGCTCACCAAGGACTGCCGGGGAAAATTCACCCCTCCACTTT
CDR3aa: CASSPRTAGENSPLHF

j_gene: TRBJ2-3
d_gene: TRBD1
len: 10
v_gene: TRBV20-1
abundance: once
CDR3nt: TGCACACAGGGGACAGATACGCAGTATTTT
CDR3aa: CTQGTDTQYF

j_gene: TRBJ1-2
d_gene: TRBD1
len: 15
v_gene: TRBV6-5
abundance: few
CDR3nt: TGTGCCAGCAGCTCCAGGACAGGGGCTCTATATGGCTACACCTTC
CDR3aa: CASSSRTGALYGYTF

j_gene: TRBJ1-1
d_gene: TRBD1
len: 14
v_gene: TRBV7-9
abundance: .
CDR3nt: TGTGCCAGCAGCTCCACAGGGGGGGGGACTGAAGCTTTCTTT
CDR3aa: CASSSTGGGTEAFF

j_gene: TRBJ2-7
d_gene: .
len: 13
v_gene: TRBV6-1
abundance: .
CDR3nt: TGTGCCAGCAGTGAAGCGAGGGTCTACGAGCAGTACTTC
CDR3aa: CASSEARVYEQYF

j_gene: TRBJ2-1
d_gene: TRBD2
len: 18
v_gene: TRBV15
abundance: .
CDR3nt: TGTGCCACCAGCAGAGATGTAGCCGCCGCGGGAGTCTACAATGAGCAGTTCTTC
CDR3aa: CATSRDVAAAGVYNEQFF

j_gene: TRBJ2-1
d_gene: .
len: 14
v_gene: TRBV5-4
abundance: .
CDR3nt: TGTGCCAGTGGTAGGGGGAGTCAAAACAATGAGCAGTTCTTC
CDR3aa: CASGRGSQNNEQFF

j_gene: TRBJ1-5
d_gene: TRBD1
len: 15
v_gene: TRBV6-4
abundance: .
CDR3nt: TGTGCCAGCAGGGCGACAGGGGCCAGCAATCAGCCCCAGCATTTT
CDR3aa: CASRATGASNQPQHF

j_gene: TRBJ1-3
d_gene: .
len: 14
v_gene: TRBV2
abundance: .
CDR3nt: TGTGCCAGCAGTCAGGACTTCTCTGGAAACACCATATATTTT
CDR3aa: CASSQDFSGNTIYF

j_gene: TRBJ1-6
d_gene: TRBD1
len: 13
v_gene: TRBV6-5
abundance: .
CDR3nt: TGTGCCAGTTCCGGGACAGAGAGATCACCCCTCCACTTT
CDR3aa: CASSGTERSPLHF

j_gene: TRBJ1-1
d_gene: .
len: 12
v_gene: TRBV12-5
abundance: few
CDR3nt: TGTGCTAGTGGTTTTAGGGGGACTGAAGCTTTCTTT
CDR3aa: CASGFRGTEAFF

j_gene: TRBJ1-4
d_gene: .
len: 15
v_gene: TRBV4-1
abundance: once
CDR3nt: TGCGCCAGCAGCCAAGATTATGAGACTAATGAAAAACTGTTTTTT
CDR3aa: CASSQDYETNEKLFF

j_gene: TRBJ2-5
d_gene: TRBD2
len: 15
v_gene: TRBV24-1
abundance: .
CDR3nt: TGTGCCACCAGTGATCGTCGACTAGCGTGGGAGACCCAGTACTTC
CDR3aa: CATSDRRLAWETQYF

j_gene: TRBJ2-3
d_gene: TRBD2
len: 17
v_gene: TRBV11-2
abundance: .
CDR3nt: TGTGCCAGCAGCTTATGGGCTAGCGGAGCTAGCACAGATACGCAGTATTTT
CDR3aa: CASSLWASGASTDTQYF

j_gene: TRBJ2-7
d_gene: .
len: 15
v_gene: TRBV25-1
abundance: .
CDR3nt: TGTGCCAGCAGTCCGTCCGAGGCACCCGGGTACGAGCAGTACTTC
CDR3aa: CASSPSEAPGYEQYF